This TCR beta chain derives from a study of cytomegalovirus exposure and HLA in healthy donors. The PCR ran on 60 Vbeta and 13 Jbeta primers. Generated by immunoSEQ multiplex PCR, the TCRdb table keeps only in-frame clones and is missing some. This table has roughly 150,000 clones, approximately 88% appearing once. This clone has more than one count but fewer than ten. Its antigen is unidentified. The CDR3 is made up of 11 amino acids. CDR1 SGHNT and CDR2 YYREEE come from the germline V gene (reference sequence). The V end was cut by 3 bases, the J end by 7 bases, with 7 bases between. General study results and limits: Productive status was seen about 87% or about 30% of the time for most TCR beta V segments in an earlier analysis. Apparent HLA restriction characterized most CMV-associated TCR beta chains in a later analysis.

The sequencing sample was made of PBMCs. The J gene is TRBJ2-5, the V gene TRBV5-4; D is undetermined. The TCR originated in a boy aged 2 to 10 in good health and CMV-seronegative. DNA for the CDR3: TGTGCCAGCAGCTCGTCGGGGACCCAGTACTTC. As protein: CASSSSGTQYF.